This T cell receptor (beta chain) is from a study of response to subunit inactivated influenza vaccine. The CDR3 length is 14 residues. Germline V CDR1 and CDR2: MDHEN, SYDVKM. V was pared by 2 bases and J by 6 bases, with 6 bases of the junction left unmatched. In TCRdb, the RT-PCR reads were re-called with MiXCR into one record per CDR3 protein. The repertoire holds roughly 500,000 distinct CDR3 sequences, under 25% seen once, with around 2.8% in the top ten. This clonotype was detected only once. These same records also appear under a second study, on T cells expressing NK-cell markers. According to that study: Synthesis of TCR beta cDNA relied on 5'RACE template switching carrying UMIs. Most of the eight sequenced donors tested HCMV-seropositive; one tested seronegative. The use of an anti-gamma-delta TCR antibody, which was added in several experiments, restricted sorting to T cells expressing alpha-beta TCR. Each of 5 to 7 donors carried dominant NKG2C+ clonotypes accounting for roughly 1.0-8% of CD8+ T cells. A few of the donors also had these clonotypes leading their CD3+CD56-NKG2C+ fraction.

The TCR sequence derives from a man between 50 and 59 years old who received an inactivated influenza vaccine. J is TRBJ1-1 and V is TRBV28; 7 nucleotides align to TRBD1. Sequencing used CD4+ T cells sorted from PBMCs, obtained 11 to 12 days after vaccination. The CDR3 region is CASSLGGQVAEAFF. CDR3 bases: TGTGCCAGCAGTTTAGGCGGACAGGTCGCTGAAGCTTTCTTT.